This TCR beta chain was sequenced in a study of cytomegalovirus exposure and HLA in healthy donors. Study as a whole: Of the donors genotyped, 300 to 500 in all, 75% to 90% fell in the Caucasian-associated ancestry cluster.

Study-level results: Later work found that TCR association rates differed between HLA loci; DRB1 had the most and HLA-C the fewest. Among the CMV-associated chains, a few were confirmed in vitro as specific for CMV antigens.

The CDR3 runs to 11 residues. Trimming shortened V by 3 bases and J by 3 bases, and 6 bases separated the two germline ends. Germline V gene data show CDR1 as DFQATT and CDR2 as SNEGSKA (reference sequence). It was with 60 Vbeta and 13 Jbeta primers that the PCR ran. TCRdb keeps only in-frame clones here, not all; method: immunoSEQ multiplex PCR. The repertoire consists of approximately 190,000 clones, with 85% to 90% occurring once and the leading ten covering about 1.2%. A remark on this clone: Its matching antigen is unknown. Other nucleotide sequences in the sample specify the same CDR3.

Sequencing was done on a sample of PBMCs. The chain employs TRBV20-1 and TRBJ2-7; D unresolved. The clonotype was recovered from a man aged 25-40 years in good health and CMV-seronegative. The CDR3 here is CSASNNYEQYF. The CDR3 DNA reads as TGCAGTGCTAGCAACAACTACGAGCAGTACTTC.